A selection of T cell receptor beta chains follows, all from one sample in a study of cytomegalovirus exposure and HLA in healthy donors. Method: immunoSEQ multiplex PCR; TCRdb's copy keeps in-frame clones and lacks some. The table lists 90,000 to 130,000 clones, about 80% of them singletons. Sequenced material: PBMCs. These receptors were collected from a man aged 25-45 years in good health and CMV-seropositive. CDR3s include the opening cysteine and the closing phenylalanine or tryptophan. Fields, in order: V gene, J gene, clone size, D gene, CDR3 DNA, CDR3 protein. D genes are given only for firm matches. Size tells how often a clone was seen (once, few, many) or the class of an expanded clone, and some rows leave it out.

V gene: TRBV28; J gene: TRBJ2-5; clone size: .; D gene: TRBD1; CDR3 DNA: TGTGCCAGCAGCGTCGGACAGGGGCAAGAGACCCAGTACTTC; CDR3 protein: CASSVGQGQETQYF
V gene: TRBV10-3; J gene: TRBJ1-6; clone size: .; D gene: TRBD1; CDR3 DNA: TGTGCCATCAGCAACCCGGGACAGGGAGATTCACCCCTCCACTTT; CDR3 protein: CAISNPGQGDSPLHF
V gene: TRBV5-4; J gene: TRBJ1-5; clone size: .; D gene: .; CDR3 DNA: TGTGCCAGCTCCGGCGGGTCCAATCAGCCCCAGCATTTT; CDR3 protein: CASSGGSNQPQHF
V gene: TRBV14; J gene: TRBJ2-1; clone size: .; D gene: .; CDR3 DNA: TGTGCCAGCAGCTTAGCAACGTACAATGAGCAGTTCTTC; CDR3 protein: CASSLATYNEQFF
V gene: TRBV4-1; J gene: TRBJ2-3; clone size: .; D gene: TRBD1; CDR3 DNA: TGCGCCAGCAGTTGGCCCGGGACAGGCACAGATACGCAGTATTTT; CDR3 protein: CASSWPGTGTDTQYF
V gene: TRBV28; J gene: TRBJ2-6; clone size: .; D gene: .; CDR3 DNA: TGTGCCAGCAACACAGGGTCTGGGGCCAACGTCCTGACTTTC; CDR3 protein: CASNTGSGANVLTF
V gene: TRBV29-1; J gene: TRBJ1-1; clone size: .; D gene: TRBD1; CDR3 DNA: TGCAGCGTTGAAGATCTGGGACAGGGGGCTTCCGGCACTGAAGCTTTCTTT; CDR3 protein: CSVEDLGQGASGTEAFF
V gene: TRBV4-3; J gene: TRBJ2-2; clone size: few; D gene: .; CDR3 DNA: TGCGCCAGCAGCTCACGGGGGTGGAGCACCGGGGAGCTGTTTTTT; CDR3 protein: CASSSRGWSTGELFF
V gene: TRBV13; J gene: TRBJ2-3; clone size: few; D gene: TRBD2; CDR3 DNA: TGTGCCAGCAGCTTAGAGGGGGGCGGGGGGGCCTCGGATACGCAGTATTTT; CDR3 protein: CASSLEGGGGASDTQYF
V gene: TRBV5-1; J gene: TRBJ2-1; clone size: .; D gene: TRBD2; CDR3 DNA: TGCGCCAGCAGCGGACGGGGGACTAGTAGTTACAATGAGCAGTTCTTC; CDR3 protein: CASSGRGTSSYNEQFF
V gene: TRBV4-2; J gene: TRBJ1-3; clone size: .; D gene: .; CDR3 DNA: TGTGCCAGCAGCCAATTTTACGGATCCAGGGGTCCTGGAAACACCATATATTTT; CDR3 protein: CASSQFYGSRGPGNTIYF
V gene: TRBV28; J gene: TRBJ2-3; clone size: .; D gene: .; CDR3 DNA: TGTGCCAGCAGTTTAACAGTAAGCACAGATACGCAGTATTTT; CDR3 protein: CASSLTVSTDTQYF
V gene: TRBV6-4; J gene: TRBJ2-5; clone size: .; D gene: .; CDR3 DNA: TGTGCCAGCAGTGAAGCGACGACCCAGTACTTC; CDR3 protein: CASSEATTQYF
V gene: TRBV4-2; J gene: TRBJ1-6; clone size: once; D gene: .; CDR3 DNA: TGTGCCAGCGGGCCGACGGGGAACAATTCACCCCTCCACTTT; CDR3 protein: CASGPTGNNSPLHF
V gene: TRBV5-1; J gene: TRBJ1-6; clone size: .; D gene: TRBD1; CDR3 DNA: TGCGCCAGCAGCTTGTTTCAGGGGGATTCACCCCTCCACTTT; CDR3 protein: CASSLFQGDSPLHF
V gene: TRBV10-2; J gene: TRBJ2-3; clone size: .; D gene: .; CDR3 DNA: TGCGCCAGCACTAAAGGAGGGGGGGACTTTGCAGATACGCAGTATTTT; CDR3 protein: CASTKGGGDFADTQYF
V gene: TRBV6-5; J gene: TRBJ2-5; clone size: .; D gene: TRBD1; CDR3 DNA: TGTGCCAGCAGTTACTCGAGCAGGGGGAGTGAGACCCAGTACTTC; CDR3 protein: CASSYSSRGSETQYF
V gene: TRBV10-3; J gene: TRBJ1-1; clone size: .; D gene: .; CDR3 DNA: TGTGCCATCAGTGAGCCCAGCGGGACTGAAGCTTTCTTT; CDR3 protein: CAISEPSGTEAFF
V gene: TRBV7-2; J gene: TRBJ2-3; clone size: .; D gene: TRBD2; CDR3 DNA: TGTGCCAGCAGCCGGGGGGGGCAGACAGATACGCAGTATTTT; CDR3 protein: CASSRGGQTDTQYF
V gene: TRBV5-4; J gene: TRBJ2-7; clone size: few; D gene: TRBD1; CDR3 DNA: TGTGCCAGCAGGGGGACAGGGCCCTACGAGCAGTACTTC; CDR3 protein: CASRGTGPYEQYF
V gene: TRBV29-1; J gene: TRBJ1-2; clone size: once; D gene: TRBD1; CDR3 DNA: TGCAGCGTTGAAGGCAGGGGGAACTATGGCTACACCTTC; CDR3 protein: CSVEGRGNYGYTF
V gene: TRBV9; J gene: TRBJ2-3; clone size: .; D gene: .; CDR3 DNA: TGTGCCAGCAGCTCCACCGGGACACCTAGCACAGATACGCAGTATTTT; CDR3 protein: CASSSTGTPSTDTQYF
V gene: TRBV6-5; J gene: TRBJ2-7; clone size: .; D gene: .; CDR3 DNA: TGTGCCAGCAGCCAGGGCAGCGAGCAGTACTTC; CDR3 protein: CASSQGSEQYF
V gene: TRBV19; J gene: TRBJ2-7; clone size: .; D gene: .; CDR3 DNA: TGTGCCAGTAGTATAGCCGACACTGGCGAGCAGTACTTC; CDR3 protein: CASSIADTGEQYF
V gene: TRBV7-6; J gene: TRBJ1-4; clone size: .; D gene: .; CDR3 DNA: TGTGCCGGAAGAGCGTTGCTTAATGAAAAACTGTTTTTT; CDR3 protein: CAGRALLNEKLFF
V gene: TRBV9; J gene: TRBJ1-5; clone size: .; D gene: .; CDR3 DNA: TGTGCCAGCAGCGTAGGGGCAGGGCTCGATCAGCCCCAGCATTTT; CDR3 protein: CASSVGAGLDQPQHF
V gene: TRBV9; J gene: TRBJ2-2; clone size: .; D gene: .; CDR3 DNA: TGTGCCAGCAGCGTAGCAGGTAACAGTCTACCCAACACCGGGGAGCTGTTTTTT; CDR3 protein: CASSVAGNSLPNTGELFF
V gene: TRBV9; J gene: TRBJ1-5; clone size: .; D gene: .; CDR3 DNA: TGTGCCAGCAGCCCTAGCAGGGGCGATCAGCCCCAGCATTTT; CDR3 protein: CASSPSRGDQPQHF
V gene: TRBV6-6; J gene: TRBJ1-5; clone size: once; D gene: TRBD1; CDR3 DNA: TGTGCCAGCAGTCCGGGACAGTATAGCAATCAGCCCCAGCATTTT; CDR3 protein: CASSPGQYSNQPQHF
V gene: TRBV29-1; J gene: TRBJ2-3; clone size: .; D gene: .; CDR3 DNA: TGCAGCGTTGATAGGGGACACCTCACAGATACGCAGTATTTT; CDR3 protein: CSVDRGHLTDTQYF
V gene: TRBV6-5; J gene: TRBJ1-3; clone size: .; D gene: .; CDR3 DNA: TGTGCCAGCGGGGGACACCTCTCTGGAAACACCATATATTTT; CDR3 protein: CASGGHLSGNTIYF
V gene: TRBV9; J gene: TRBJ2-7; clone size: .; D gene: TRBD2; CDR3 DNA: TGTGCCAGCGCAGGCGGACTAGCTATTTCCTACGAGCAGTACTTC; CDR3 protein: CASAGGLAISYEQYF
V gene: TRBV5-4; J gene: TRBJ2-3; clone size: .; D gene: TRBD2; CDR3 DNA: TGTGCCAGCAGTGATAGACTAGCGGGGAGCACAGATACGCAGTATTTT; CDR3 protein: CASSDRLAGSTDTQYF
V gene: TRBV9; J gene: TRBJ2-2; clone size: .; D gene: TRBD2; CDR3 DNA: TGTGCCAGCAGCGTCTTAGGACTAGCGACGAACACCGGGGAGCTGTTTTTT; CDR3 protein: CASSVLGLATNTGELFF
V gene: TRBV5-1; J gene: TRBJ2-3; clone size: few; D gene: TRBD1; CDR3 DNA: TGCGCCAGCAGCGCCGGGACAGGCACAGATACGCAGTATTTT; CDR3 protein: CASSAGTGTDTQYF
V gene: TRBV6-5; J gene: TRBJ1-1; clone size: few; D gene: .; CDR3 DNA: TGTGCCAGCAGTTACGGAGTTGCAGACACTGAAGCTTTCTTT; CDR3 protein: CASSYGVADTEAFF
V gene: TRBV6-5; J gene: TRBJ2-7; clone size: .; D gene: TRBD1; CDR3 DNA: TGTGCCAGCAGTACAGGGGGCGAATTCCACGAGCAGTACTTC; CDR3 protein: CASSTGGEFHEQYF
V gene: TRBV27; J gene: TRBJ1-4; clone size: .; D gene: .; CDR3 DNA: TGTGCCAGCAGACCTGGGACTGCAACTAATGAAAAACTGTTTTTT; CDR3 protein: CASRPGTATNEKLFF
V gene: TRBV9; J gene: TRBJ2-7; clone size: .; D gene: .; CDR3 DNA: TGTGCCAGCAGCGTTCGACAGGACGCGATCGACTACGAGCAGTACTTC; CDR3 protein: CASSVRQDAIDYEQYF
V gene: TRBV29-1; J gene: TRBJ1-4; clone size: once; D gene: TRBD1; CDR3 DNA: TGCAGCGGCAGGGACAGGACGAAAGAAAAACTGTTTTTT; CDR3 protein: CSGRDRTKEKLFF
V gene: TRBV27; J gene: TRBJ2-4; clone size: .; D gene: .; CDR3 DNA: TGTGCCAGCAGTTTCTATCTAGCCAAAAACATTCAGTACTTC; CDR3 protein: CASSFYLAKNIQYF
V gene: TRBV28; J gene: TRBJ2-5; clone size: .; D gene: TRBD2; CDR3 DNA: TGTGCCAGCGGGACTAGCCAAGAGACCCAGTACTTC; CDR3 protein: CASGTSQETQYF
V gene: TRBV6-1; J gene: TRBJ2-5; clone size: once; D gene: TRBD2; CDR3 DNA: TGTGCCAGCAGTGTATTACTAGCGTCGGAGACCCAGTACTTC; CDR3 protein: CASSVLLASETQYF
V gene: TRBV7-9; J gene: TRBJ2-5; clone size: few; D gene: .; CDR3 DNA: TGTGCCAGCAGCTTAGCGCTCGGCCTCGGGGAGGAGACCCAGTACTTC; CDR3 protein: CASSLALGLGEETQYF
V gene: TRBV27; J gene: TRBJ2-7; clone size: few; D gene: .; CDR3 DNA: TGTGCCAGCAGTTCCTTCGAAGGAGCCCGCCACGAGCAGTACTTC; CDR3 protein: CASSSFEGARHEQYF
V gene: TRBV28; J gene: TRBJ2-2; clone size: .; D gene: .; CDR3 DNA: TGTGCCAGCAGTCCCGGACGGGAGAACACCGGGGAGCTGTTTTTT; CDR3 protein: CASSPGRENTGELFF
V gene: TRBV30; J gene: TRBJ1-1; clone size: once; D gene: .; CDR3 DNA: TGTGCCTGGACGGACAGTAGGCTTGAAGCTTTCTTT; CDR3 protein: CAWTDSRLEAFF
V gene: TRBV28; J gene: TRBJ1-2; clone size: .; D gene: .; CDR3 DNA: TGTGCCAGCAGTTCCAGTAACCCCTACTATGGCTACACCTTC; CDR3 protein: CASSSSNPYYGYTF
V gene: TRBV4-2; J gene: TRBJ1-1; clone size: .; D gene: TRBD1; CDR3 DNA: TGTGCCAGCAGCCGAGGACAGGGGCCAAGTACTGAAGCTTTCTTT; CDR3 protein: CASSRGQGPSTEAFF
V gene: TRBV9; J gene: TRBJ1-1; clone size: .; D gene: .; CDR3 DNA: TGTGCCAGCAGCGCCTCGGGGAGGGGGGCGAACACTGAAGCTTTCTTT; CDR3 protein: CASSASGRGANTEAFF
V gene: TRBV4-3; J gene: TRBJ2-1; clone size: .; D gene: .; CDR3 DNA: TGCGCCAGCAGCCAAGATCAGACGGGGTCCCCATCCAATGAGCAGTTCTTC; CDR3 protein: CASSQDQTGSPSNEQFF
V gene: TRBV4-3; J gene: TRBJ2-7; clone size: .; D gene: TRBD1; CDR3 DNA: TGCGCCAGCAGCCGCGATTCGGGGACAGGGCACTACGAGCAGTACTTC; CDR3 protein: CASSRDSGTGHYEQYF
V gene: TRBV9; J gene: TRBJ2-3; clone size: once; D gene: .; CDR3 DNA: TGTGCCAGCAGCCCCAGAGGAGAGAACACAGATACGCAGTATTTT; CDR3 protein: CASSPRGENTDTQYF
V gene: TRBV13; J gene: TRBJ1-1; clone size: .; D gene: .; CDR3 DNA: TGTGCCAGCAGCTTCGGTGAGAACACTGAAGCTTTCTTT; CDR3 protein: CASSFGENTEAFF
V gene: TRBV28; J gene: TRBJ2-5; clone size: .; D gene: TRBD2; CDR3 DNA: TGTGCCAGCTCACGGGGGGGTCAAGAGACCCAGTACTTC; CDR3 protein: CASSRGGQETQYF